One sample yielded the 18 T cell receptor beta chains listed below, sequenced in a study of cytomegalovirus exposure and HLA in healthy donors. PCR involved 60 Vbeta and 13 Jbeta primers. The assay was immunoSEQ multiplex PCR, and TCRdb's table has in-frame clones only and misses some. Here the sample spans approximately 140,000 clones, roughly 78% being singletons. The sample comprised PBMCs. The receptors were gathered from a man aged 40-49 years in good health and CMV-seropositive.

V and J are TRBV19 and TRBJ2-2; TRBD2 agrees at 14 bases. This CDR3 comprises 21 residues. V lost 4 bases to trimming and J lost 4 bases; unmatched junction nucleotides: 17. Germline V gene data show CDR1 as LNHDA and CDR2 as SQIVND (reference sequence). The CDR3 loop reads CASSTREPGTSGSLFTGELFF. The CDR3 DNA reads as TGTGCCAGTAGTACTCGGGAGCCCGGGACTAGCGGGAGCCTATTCACCGGGGAGCTGTTTTTT.

V and J are TRBV5-1 and TRBJ2-7; the D is unclear. Trimming removed 0 bases from V and 3 bases from J, with 13 bases in between. Germline CDR1 reads SGHRS; CDR2 reads YFSETQ. This CDR3 comprises 15 residues. This CDR3 reads CASSLAPGRDYEQYF. The CDR3 DNA reads TGCGCCAGCAGCTTGGCACCAGGCAGAGACTACGAGCAGTACTTC.

The chain uses TRBV28 and TRBJ2-1; 10 bases align to TRBD2. Trimming at V came to 6 bases and at J to 2 bases, leaving 4 bases not matched to a gene. The CDR3 sequence is 15 residues long. Germline V gene lookup returns CDR1 MDHEN and CDR2 SYDVKM. The CDR3 loop is CASSATSGTYNEQFF. DNA of the CDR3: TGTGCCAGCAGCGCCACTAGCGGGACCTACAATGAGCAGTTCTTC. The entire variable domain, with the rest obtained from reference TRBV28 and TRBJ2-1, is as follows: DVKVTQSSRYLVKRTGEKVFLECVQDMDHENMFWYRQDPGLGLRLIYFSYDVKMKEKGDIPEGYSVSREKKERFSLILESASTNQTSMYLCASSATSGTYNEQFFGPGTRLTVL.

This clone has a handful of counts. V usage is TRBV4-1 and J usage is TRBJ2-7, with a tentative D call TRBD2 (6 bases). The V and J ends lost 4 bases and 1 base respectively, with 11 bases between them. Germline CDR1 MGHRA, CDR2 YSYEKL. The CDR3 totals 14 residues. The CDR3: CASSPGAFSYEQYF. CDR3 nucleotide sequence: TGCGCCAGCAGCCCGGGAGCTTTTTCCTACGAGCAGTACTTC.

This clone was detected a few times. The chain recombines TRBV5-1 with TRBJ2-2, with D tentatively TRBD2 (6 bases). Deletions cut 0 bases from V and 2 bases from J, with 11 bases between. There are 16 residues in the CDR3. Germline V gives CDR1 SGHRS, CDR2 YFSETQ. DNA for the CDR3: TGCGCCAGCAGCTTGGAGGTTAGCGGAAACACCGGGGAGCTGTTTTTT. Encoded protein: CASSLEVSGNTGELFF.

V is TRBV30 and J is TRBJ1-2; D possibly corresponds to TRBD1 (6 bases). CDR3 length: 10 amino acids. Germline lookup yields CDR1 GTSNPN and CDR2 SVGIG (reference sequence). V lost 3 bases and J 8 bases, leaving 7 bases between the germline ends. CDR3 coding DNA: TGTGCCTGGAGCGGGACAGGCTACACCTTC. Its translation is CAWSGTGYTF.

Regarding this clone: The sample has other DNA sequences that encode this CDR3 too. This chain connects TRBV27 to TRBJ1-2; 7 nucleotides line up with TRBD1. V was pared by 2 bases and J by 3 bases, with 0 bases of the junction left unmatched. The CDR3 totals 13 residues. Germline V gene lookup returns CDR1 MNHEY and CDR2 SMNVEV (reference sequence). Here the CDR3 DNA reads TGTGCCAGCAGTTTAACAGGGGACTATGGCTACACCTTC. Its protein is CASSLTGDYGYTF.

V is TRBV5-6 and J is TRBJ2-7; maybe TRBD1 (5 bases). The V end was cut by 4 bases, the J end by 5 bases, with 10 bases between. The germline CDR1 and CDR2 sequences are SGHDT and YYEEEE. The CDR3 is 12 residues long. DNA of the CDR3: TGTGCCAGCAGCATGACAGTGAACGAGCAGTACTTC. Its protein product is CASSMTVNEQYF.

J is TRBJ2-7 and V is TRBV9, with 7 positions matching TRBD1. The CDR3 covers 14 residues. Losses at the gene ends were 0 bases for V and 3 bases for J; bases not matched to a gene: 3. Germline V gene sequence: CDR1 SGDLS, CDR2 YYNGEE. CDR3 in DNA: TGTGCCAGCAGCGTAGAGGGACAGAGCTACGAGCAGTACTTC. It is translated as CASSVEGQSYEQYF.

The chain recombines TRBV11-2 with TRBJ1-3; no firm D call. Trimming removed 3 bases at V and 4 bases at J, with 7 bases between. Germline CDR1 is SGHAT and CDR2 is FQNNGV. There are 13 residues in the CDR3. CDR3 loop: CASSLSEGNTIYF. The DNA for the CDR3 is TGTGCCAGCAGCTTGAGTGAAGGAAACACCATATATTTT.

The chain is built from TRBV2 and TRBJ2-3; 10 nucleotides align to TRBD1. CDR3 length: 15 amino acids. In germline, CDR1 is SNHLY, CDR2 FYNNEI. The ends lost 3 bases at V and 5 bases at J; junction bases unmatched: 5. In DNA, the CDR3 is TGTGCCAGCAGTGACGGGACAGGGGTAGGAGATACGCAGTATTTT. Translation: CASSDGTGVGDTQYF. The full variable domain, with the rest looked up from reference TRBV2 and TRBJ2-3, is EPEVTQTPSHQVTQMGQEVILRCVPISNHLYFYWYRQILGQKVEFLVSFYNNEISEKSEIFDDQFSVERPDGSNFTLKIRSTKLEDSAMYFCASSDGTGVGDTQYFGPGTRLTVL.

The chain employs TRBV2 and TRBJ1-4; 8 bases agree with TRBD1. The V gene end was trimmed by 7 bases and the J gene end by 7 bases; junction bases not matched to a gene: 8. This CDR3 has 14 residues. Germline loops: CDR1 SNHLY, CDR2 FYNNEI. The CDR3 DNA sequence: TGTGCCAGCAATAACAGGGGGTTGGGTGAAAAACTGTTTTTT. Encoded protein: CASNNRGLGEKLFF.

The chain couples TRBV2 to TRBJ2-7, with 7 positions matching TRBD2. CDR1 is SNHLY, CDR2 FYNNEI, per germline. V lost 6 bases to trimming and J lost 7 bases; unmatched junction nucleotides: 3. The CDR3 length is 11 residues. The CDR3: CASSPAGEQYF. Here the CDR3 DNA reads TGTGCCAGCAGCCCAGCGGGGGAGCAGTACTTC.

The chain joins TRBV19 to TRBJ2-3, with D possibly TRBD1 on 6 matching bases. This CDR3 has 13 residues. V dropped 9 bases and J dropped 5 bases, with 15 bases sitting between them. The germline V gene encodes CDR1 LNHDA and CDR2 SQIVND (reference sequence). CDR3 region: CASSNRVLDTQYF. The CDR3 DNA reads as TGTGCCAGCTCGAACAGGGTCTTAGATACGCAGTATTTT. The full variable domain, completed using reference TRBV19 and TRBJ2-3, is DGGITQSPKYLFRKEGQNVTLSCEQNLNHDAMYWYRQDPGQGLRLIYYSQIVNDFQKGDIAEGYSVSREKKESFPLTVTSAQKNPTAFYLCASSNRVLDTQYFGPGTRLTVL.

This clone was observed a few times. This chain links TRBV28 with TRBJ2-1; 8 bases are a match to TRBD2. The CDR3 is made up of 16 amino acids. J was trimmed by 0 bases and V by 1 base; bases with no gene match: 2. Per germline, CDR1 MDHEN and CDR2 SYDVKM. CDR3: CASSLLLAGSYNEQFF. The DNA of the CDR3 is TGTGCCAGCAGTTTATTGCTAGCGGGCTCCTACAATGAGCAGTTCTTC.

The chain joins TRBV4-1 to TRBJ1-3, with D maybe TRBD1 (6 bases). Trimming stripped 5 bases from V and 0 bases from J, with 17 bases between. The CDR3 has 17 amino acids. Germline CDR1 and CDR2: MGHRA and YSYEKL. The CDR3 reads CASSSNDRLNSGNTIYF. CDR3 in DNA: TGCGCCAGCAGCTCAAACGACAGGTTAAACTCTGGAAACACCATATATTTT.

The chain links TRBV5-1 to TRBJ1-6, with 9 bases aligning to TRBD1. The CDR3 consists of 15 residues. Germline loops: CDR1 SGHRS, CDR2 YFSETQ. The trim removed 1 base at V and 6 bases at J, leaving 2 bases unmatched. The CDR3 reads CASSLMTGGNSPLHF. CDR3 DNA: TGCGCCAGCAGCTTGATGACAGGGGGTAATTCACCCCTCCACTTT. Full variable domain (outside the CDR3, taken from reference TRBV5-1 and TRBJ1-6): KAGVTQTPRYLIKTRGQQVTLSCSPISGHRSVSWYQQTPGQGLQFLFEYFSETQRNKGNFPGRFSGRQFSNSRSEMNVSTLELGDSALYLCASSLMTGGNSPLHFGNGTRLTVT.

This chain uses TRBV19 with TRBJ1-4, with D possibly TRBD1 on 6 matching bases. Germline CDR1 LNHDA, CDR2 SQIVND (reference sequence). The V end lost 6 bases, the J end lost 3 bases, and 17 bases lay between the germline ends. The length of the CDR3 is 16 residues. The CDR3 bases are TGTGCCAGTAGAAGACGGGGGGGCTGGTCTAATGAAAAACTGTTTTTT. Translating gives CASRRRGGWSNEKLFF.